Shown below are 9 T cell receptor beta chains from a single sample sequenced in a study of shared clonotypes between healthy human individuals. The table came from immunoSEQ multiplex PCR; TCRdb's copy has only in-frame clones and leaves some out. The sample carries a few million clones, 90% to 95% recorded once. Source material: naive CD4+ T cells sorted from blood. Documented subset: CD45RA+ positively selected. The origin of the receptors is a man aged 18-30 years in good health.

Concerning this clone itself: The sample has other DNA sequences that encode this CDR3 too. The V call is TRBV30, the J call TRBJ1-5; D is possibly TRBD1 (6 bases). V lost 5 bases, J lost 6 bases, and 11 bases lay in between. The germline gives CDR1 GTSNPN, CDR2 SVGIG (reference sequence). The CDR3 length is 12 residues. CDR3 sequence reads: CAWDRGGQPQHF. CDR3 DNA: TGTGCCTGGGATAGGGGGGGTCAGCCCCAGCATTTT.

The CDR3 nucleotides read TGTGCCAGCGAAGGGGGAGGACTCTACAATGAGCAGTTCTTC. Translated: CASEGGGLYNEQFF. This chain links TRBV28 with TRBJ2-1, with D perhaps given as TRBD1 or TRBD2 (6 bases each). The germline gives CDR1 MDHEN, CDR2 SYDVKM. With 8 bases removed from V and 3 bases from J, the gap between germline ends came to 14 bases. CDR3 length: 14 residues. Full variable domain (remainder filled in from reference TRBV28 and TRBJ2-1): DVKVTQSSRYLVKRTGEKVFLECVQDMDHENMFWYRQDPGLGLRLIYFSYDVKMKEKGDIPEGYSVSREKKERFSLILESASTNQTSMYLCASEGGGLYNEQFFGPGTRLTVL.

The chain employs TRBV2 and TRBJ1-1; TRBD1 is a possible D gene (5 bases). V was clipped by 5 bases and J by 1 base, with 8 bases between them. The CDR3 extends over 13 amino acids. Germline V gives CDR1 SNHLY, CDR2 FYNNEI. The CDR3 coding sequence is TGTGCCAGCAGTCCCCAGGGGAACACTGAAGCTTTCTTT. The encoded protein is CASSPQGNTEAFF.

The chain joins TRBV19 to TRBJ1-3; D is perhaps TRBD1 (6 bases). V was trimmed by 10 bases and J by 2 bases, leaving 15 bases between them. The CDR3 loop spans 14 amino acids. Per the germline V gene, CDR1 is LNHDA and CDR2 is SQIVND (reference sequence). CDR3 protein: CATQGGVTGNTIYF. Here the CDR3 DNA reads TGTGCCACCCAAGGGGGGGTGACTGGAAACACCATATATTTT.

The genes are TRBV5-1 and TRBJ2-1, with TRBD1 as a possible D gene (5 bases). V gave up 3 bases and J gave up 9 bases, with 19 bases separating them. The germline V gene encodes CDR1 SGHRS and CDR2 YFSETQ. The CDR3 is made up of 15 amino acids. Written as DNA, the CDR3 is TGCGCCAGCAGCTCGGTTGCCCAGGGTGTTAGTGAGCAGTTCTTC. It translates to CASSSVAQGVSEQFF.

Written as DNA, the CDR3 is TGTGCCAGTAGTAAGGGACGCCTGGGAAATTCACCCCTCCACTTT. Encoded protein: CASSKGRLGNSPLHF. The gene calls are TRBV19 and TRBJ1-6; D perhaps matches TRBD1 (5 bases). This CDR3 is built from 15 residues. Germline V lookup: CDR1 LNHDA, CDR2 SQIVND (reference sequence). Trimming shortened V by 4 bases and J by 7 bases, and 14 bases separated the two germline ends.

The chain carries TRBV5-4 and TRBJ1-6; TRBD1 might be the D (5 bases). V dropped 5 bases and J dropped 7 bases, with 16 bases sitting between them. The CDR3 is 15 residues long. Looked up from germline, CDR1 is SGHNT and CDR2 is YYREEE (reference sequence). As DNA, the CDR3 is TGTGCCAGCAGTCATAGGGGCTCTCTCAATTCACCCCTCCACTTT. Translating it yields CASSHRGSLNSPLHF.

The rearrangement links TRBV25-1 to TRBJ2-2; 8 positions match TRBD2. The CDR3 loop spans 15 amino acids. V lost 6 bases and J lost 5; bases outside the gene matches: 8. Germline V gives CDR1 MGHDK, CDR2 SYGVNS. CDR3 bases: TGTGCCAGCAGGCCTTCGGGGGGGCCGACCGGGGAGCTGTTTTTT. Translating it yields CASRPSGGPTGELFF.

Only a few counts were recorded for this clone. V gene TRBV7-9 combines with J gene TRBJ1-6; D call uncertain. Germline-derived CDR1 and CDR2 are SEHNR and FQNEAQ (reference sequence). CDR3 size: 14 residues. With 5 bases removed from V and 6 bases from J, the gap between germline ends came to 11 bases. The CDR3 is CASSIGQLNSPLHF. In DNA form, the CDR3 reads TGTGCCAGCAGCATCGGGCAGCTTAATTCACCCCTCCACTTT.